This T cell receptor (beta chain) was recovered during a study of cytomegalovirus exposure and HLA in healthy donors. General study findings and limits: A highly shared variant cluster was judged a likely technical artifact.

13 Jbeta primers and 60 Vbeta primers were used for the PCR. The protocol was immunoSEQ multiplex PCR, while the TCRdb copy is restricted to in-frame clones and leaves out a portion. The sample has over 100,000 clones, and its top ten clones hold more than 3.5%. On this clone: Its antigen is undetermined.

Looked up from germline, CDR1 is SNHLY and CDR2 is FYNNEI. The ends were cut back, 7 bases at V and 4 bases at J, with 16 bases in the middle. This CDR3 spans 14 amino acids. This chain links TRBV2 with TRBJ1-2; tentative D call: TRBD1 (6 bases). The sequencing input was PBMCs. This receptor was taken from a young man in good health and CMV-seronegative. In DNA form, the CDR3 reads TGTGCCAGCATCAGGGACACTAAGTTCTATGGCTACACCTTC. Its protein is CASIRDTKFYGYTF.